Listed below are T cell receptor beta chains from one sample, sequenced in a study of T cells in Graves' hyperthyroidism and ophthalmopathy. TCRdb recomputed calls from the multiplex PCR reads with MiXCR, one row per CDR3 protein. The data show approximately 720,000 distinct CDR3 sequences, around 20% seen once. The source material was blood. The source is a woman between 45 and 65 years old with Graves' hyperthyroidism that later progressed to Graves' ophthalmopathy. Each CDR3 is given with its conserved first and last residue. D genes are given only for firm matches. Where a row states a size, it is once, few, many or the class of an expanded clone; other rows omit it.

NA	TRBV11-2	many	TRBJ2-5	CASSLGGPEETQYF	TGTGCCAGCAGCTTAGGGGGTCCCGAAGAGACCCAGTACTTC
NA	TRBV12-3/TRBV12-4	few	TRBJ2-4	CASSLLELANNIQYF	TGTGCCAGCAGTCTGTTAGAGCTAGCCAATAACATTCAGTACTTC
NA	TRBV6-2/TRBV6-3	once	TRBJ1-5	CASSYSKQPQHF	TGTGCCAGCAGTTACTCAAAACAGCCCCAGCATTTT
NA	TRBV2	NA	TRBJ2-5	CASPIAGQETQYF	TGTGCCAGCCCTATTGCGGGCCAAGAGACCCAGTACTTC
TRBD2	TRBV5-1	NA	TRBJ2-1	CASSRNRGGQDEQFF	TGCGCCAGCAGCCGTAACCGGGGGGGCCAGGATGAGCAGTTCTTC
NA	TRBV29-1	few	TRBJ2-7	CSVMTHWNYEQYF	TGCAGCGTTATGACACACTGGAACTACGAGCAGTACTTC
NA	TRBV7-9	few	TRBJ2-7	CASTPLGSGSYEQYF	TGTGCCAGCACCCCCTTAGGGAGCGGATCCTACGAGCAGTACTTC
NA	TRBV12-3/TRBV12-4	many	TRBJ2-3	CASSLRGPSSTDTQYF	TGTGCCAGCAGTTTAAGAGGGCCGAGTAGCACAGATACGCAGTATTTT
TRBD1	TRBV11-2	NA	TRBJ1-2	CASSPMTGSYGYTF	TGTGCCAGCAGCCCTATGACAGGGAGCTATGGCTACACCTTC
TRBD2	TRBV18	many	TRBJ2-5	CASSPPFGTSGQETQYF	TGTGCCAGCTCACCACCTTTCGGGACTAGCGGCCAAGAGACCCAGTACTTC
NA	TRBV12-3/TRBV12-4	many	TRBJ1-2	CASSFGVNYGYTF	TGTGCCAGCAGTTTTGGGGTTAACTATGGCTACACCTTC
TRBD1	TRBV5-1	few	TRBJ1-6	CASSLDRAGNSPLHF	TGCGCCAGCAGCTTAGACAGGGCGGGTAATTCACCCCTCCACTTT
TRBD1	TRBV10-3	NA	TRBJ1-1	CARQGKAEAFF	TGTGCCCGACAGGGGAAGGCTGAAGCTTTCTTT
NA	TRBV11-3	NA	TRBJ2-2	CASSPDSNTGELLF	TGTGCCAGCAGCCCGGACAGTAACACCGGGGAGCTGCTTTTT
NA	TRBV5-1	NA	TRBJ1-1	CASSPGGGGRFGTEAFF	TGCGCCAGCAGCCCCGGGGGGGGGGGGAGGTTCGGCACTGAAGCTTTCTTT
NA	TRBV18	many	TRBJ1-1	CASSPAQGRAFF	TGTGCCAGCTCACCGGCTCAGGGGAGAGCTTTCTTT
NA	TRBV20-1	many	TRBJ2-1	CSVRPSYNEQFF	TGCAGTGTCCGGCCATCCTACAATGAGCAGTTCTTC
TRBD1	TRBV5-1	many	TRBJ1-6	CASSLEGQVASPLHF	TGCGCCAGCAGCTTGGAGGGACAGGTGGCTTCACCCCTCCACTTT
NA	TRBV4-1	NA	TRBJ1-5	CASSQDQSGSNQPQHF	TGCGCCAGCAGCCAAGATCAGTCGGGCTCCAATCAGCCCCAGCATTTT
TRBD2	TRBV29-1	NA	TRBJ2-1	CSVSGLAGASYNEQFF	TGCAGCGTATCGGGACTAGCGGGGGCCTCCTACAATGAGCAGTTCTTC
NA	TRBV12-3/TRBV12-4	many	TRBJ1-2	CASSPLAGGYTF	TGTGCCAGCAGTCCACTGGCGGGAGGCTACACCTTC
TRBD2	TRBV2	few	TRBJ2-1	CASTIERGGRYNEQFF	TGTGCCAGCACTATCGAGCGGGGGGGCAGGTACAATGAGCAGTTCTTC
NA	TRBV5-4	NA	TRBJ2-1	CAIQSASSYNEQFF	TGTGCCATACAGTCAGCGAGCTCCTACAATGAGCAGTTCTTC
NA	TRBV3-1	many	TRBJ2-4	CASSQDLGRSLAKNIQYF	TGTGCCAGCAGCCAAGACCTGGGACGATCACTAGCCAAAAACATTCAGTACTTC
NA	TRBV3-1	many	TRBJ1-6	CASSPTLSSYNSPLHF	TGTGCCAGCAGCCCGACACTGAGCTCCTATAATTCACCCCTCCACTTT
NA	TRBV5-1	NA	TRBJ2-2	CASSPLAGTENTGELFF	TGCGCCAGCAGCCCCTTGGCGGGCACGGAGAACACCGGGGAGCTGTTTTTT
NA	TRBV3-1	few	TRBJ1-3	CASSPTHSGNTIYF	TGTGCCAGCAGCCCCACTCACTCTGGAAACACCATATATTTT
NA	TRBV12-3/TRBV12-4	NA	TRBJ2-5	CASSTPPREGAQYF	TGTGCCAGCAGTACCCCGCCCAGGGAAGGGGCCCAGTACTTC
TRBD2	TRBV5-1	NA	TRBJ2-3	CASSFPGLAGEGTDTQYF	TGTGCCAGCAGCTTTCCGGGACTAGCGGGGGAGGGCACAGATACGCAGTATTTT
NA	TRBV13	few	TRBJ2-2	CASSPPDSPNTGELFF	TGTGCCAGCAGTCCTCCTGACAGCCCGAACACCGGGGAGCTGTTTTTT
NA	TRBV3-1	many	TRBJ1-5	CASSQAQQPQHF	TGTGCCAGCAGCCAAGCACAGCAGCCCCAGCATTTT
NA	TRBV3-1	many	TRBJ2-5	CASSQSGETQYF	TGTGCCAGCAGCCAAAGCGGGGAGACCCAGTACTTC
NA	TRBV4-1	NA	TRBJ1-5	CASSQEGDGQPQHF	TGCGCCAGCAGCCAAGAGGGCGACGGGCAGCCCCAGCATTTT
NA	TRBV19	NA	TRBJ2-2	CSSGLNTGELFF	TGTTCGTCGGGGCTGAACACCGGGGAGCTGTTTTTT
NA	TRBV2	NA	TRBJ1-5	CASTGDGNQPQHF	TGTGCCAGCACCGGGGACGGCAATCAGCCCCAGCATTTT
NA	TRBV3-1	NA	TRBJ2-7	CASSQAGLSSYEQYF	TGTGCCAGCAGCCAAGCGGGACTCTCCTCCTACGAGCAGTACTTC
TRBD1	TRBV12-3/TRBV12-4	many	TRBJ1-5	CASSPRQGHQPQHF	TGTGCCAGCAGTCCCCGACAGGGTCATCAGCCCCAGCATTTT
NA	TRBV15	NA	TRBJ2-1	CATSSDKTAHDEQFF	TGTGCCACCAGCAGTGACAAGACAGCCCATGATGAGCAGTTCTTC
NA	TRBV12-3/TRBV12-4	many	TRBJ2-5	CASSLFHSPPEETQYF	TGTGCCAGCAGTTTGTTTCACAGTCCGCCGGAAGAGACCCAGTACTTC
TRBD2	TRBV3-1	many	TRBJ2-2	CASSPTSGGLGGELFF	TGTGCCAGCAGCCCAACTAGCGGGGGGCTTGGCGGGGAGCTGTTTTTT
NA	TRBV20-1	many	TRBJ1-2	CSARDLRERSSHGYTF	TGCAGTGCTAGAGATCTGAGGGAGCGATCATCTCATGGCTACACCTTC
TRBD1	TRBV5-1	many	TRBJ1-2	CASSRGQATNYGYTF	TGCGCCAGCAGCCGCGGACAGGCCACTAACTATGGCTACACCTTC
NA	TRBV5-1	many	TRBJ1-5	CASSLAGGADNQPQHF	TGCGCCAGCAGCTTGGCGGGGGGCGCCGACAATCAGCCCCAGCATTTT
NA	TRBV7-6	NA	TRBJ2-2	CASSRGGLDTGELFF	TGTGCCAGCAGCCGTGGGGGTTTGGACACCGGGGAGCTGTTTTTT
NA	TRBV19	NA	TRBJ1-5	CASSGWSYSNQPQHF	TGTGCCAGTAGTGGGTGGTCCTATAGCAATCAGCCCCAGCATTTT
NA	TRBV19	few	TRBJ1-2	CASSMVWADNYGYTF	TGTGCCAGTAGTATGGTCTGGGCGGACAACTATGGCTACACCTTC
NA	TRBV5-1	many	TRBJ2-3	CASSISSPTDTQYF	TGCGCCAGCAGCATATCCTCCCCCACAGATACGCAGTATTTT
TRBD1	TRBV29-1	few	TRBJ1-2	CSVPTTDRAYYGYTF	TGCAGCGTCCCTACCACCGACAGGGCCTACTATGGCTACACCTTC
NA	TRBV10-3	few	TRBJ2-1	CAISVLRGTPGVNEQFF	TGTGCCATCAGTGTCCTAAGAGGGACTCCCGGGGTCAATGAGCAGTTCTTC
TRBD2	TRBV12-3/TRBV12-4	few	TRBJ2-5	CASSLKSSGGFGTQYF	TGTGCCAGCAGTTTAAAGTCTAGCGGGGGTTTCGGGACCCAGTACTTC
NA	TRBV6-2/TRBV6-3	NA	TRBJ1-5	CATTGHSNQPQHF	TGTGCCACGACGGGCCATAGCAATCAGCCCCAGCATTTT
NA	TRBV10-3	few	TRBJ1-1	CAISPIGEGVNTEAFF	TGTGCCATCAGTCCCATAGGCGAGGGGGTGAACACTGAAGCTTTCTTT
NA	TRBV27	many	TRBJ2-1	CASKTAGDNEQFF	TGTGCCAGCAAAACTGCCGGGGACAATGAGCAGTTCTTC
NA	TRBV20-1	many	TRBJ1-6	CSARETGGLSPLHF	TGCAGTGCTAGAGAGACAGGCGGTCTTTCACCCCTCCACTTT
NA	TRBV7-3	many	TRBJ2-1	CASSVAGLTNNEQFF	TGTGCCAGCAGCGTCGCGGGACTCACGAACAATGAGCAGTTCTTC
NA	TRBV18	NA	TRBJ2-6	CASSPWDRAGANVLTF	TGTGCCAGCTCACCATGGGATCGGGCCGGGGCCAACGTCCTGACTTTC
NA	TRBV30	many	TRBJ1-2	CAWSVDKGYYGYTF	TGTGCCTGGAGTGTAGACAAGGGGTACTATGGCTACACCTTC
TRBD2	TRBV20-1	few	TRBJ2-5	CSATLAGEQETQYF	TGCAGTGCAACACTAGCGGGAGAACAAGAGACCCAGTACTTC
NA	TRBV7-6	few	TRBJ1-5	CASSYLGGQPQHF	TGTGCCAGCAGCTACCTTGGGGGTCAGCCCCAGCATTTT